The 18 T cell receptor beta chains below were found in one sample sequenced in a study of cytomegalovirus exposure and HLA in healthy donors. 13 Jbeta primers and 60 Vbeta primers were used for the PCR. TCRdb's table, derived via immunoSEQ multiplex PCR, lists solely in-frame clones and lacks some. This table holds about 110,000 clones, 65% to 80% found once. The specimen was PBMCs. All receptors come from a woman aged 60-75 years in good health and CMV-seropositive.

V is TRBV29-1 and J is TRBJ1-1; D is unclear. Germline CDR1 SQVTM, CDR2 ANQGSEA. Trimming took off 5 bases at V and 4 bases at J, with 17 bases between the two ends. CDR3 length equals 14 residues. The DNA of the CDR3 is TGCAGCGTTATTTCTGGCAGGCGATCCACTGAAGCTTTCTTT. As protein: CSVISGRRSTEAFF.

The chain links TRBV7-6 to TRBJ1-5; no firm D call. The CDR3 extends over 13 amino acids. Trimming cost V 5 bases and J 4 bases, with 9 bases left between them. Germline V gene data show CDR1 as SGHVS and CDR2 as FNYEAQ. The CDR3 reads CASSTLENQPQHF. For the CDR3, the DNA is TGTGCCAGCAGCACTCTTGAGAATCAGCCCCAGCATTTT.

The V call is TRBV5-1, the J call TRBJ2-4; TRBD2 is a possible D gene (6 bases). Germline loops: CDR1 SGHRS, CDR2 YFSETQ. This CDR3 has 16 residues. V lost 1 base and J lost 0, with 11 bases in between. The CDR3 here is CASSLNAGLAKNIQYF. DNA for the CDR3: TGCGCCAGCAGCTTGAATGCGGGGCTAGCCAAAAACATTCAGTACTTC.

The chain employs TRBV13 and TRBJ1-2; no firm D call. V lost 3 bases, J lost 3 bases, and 8 bases lay in between. Germline lookup yields CDR1 PRHDT and CDR2 FYEKMQ (reference sequence). CDR3 length: 13 residues. The CDR3 bases are TGTGCCAGCAGCTTCAGGAGGGACTATGGCTACACCTTC. Encoded protein: CASSFRRDYGYTF.

The chain employs TRBV4-1 and TRBJ2-1; TRBD2 agrees at 10 bases. This CDR3 comprises 18 residues. Germline V gene sequence: CDR1 MGHRA, CDR2 YSYEKL. V lost 1 base and J lost 7; bases outside the gene matches: 13. The CDR3 DNA is TGCGCCAGCAGCCAAGGAGGACTAGCGGAAACACTTTGGAATGAGCAGTTCTTC. It specifies CASSQGGLAETLWNEQFF.

The genes are TRBV10-3 and TRBJ2-3; 10 bases line up with TRBD2. V shed 3 bases and J 3 bases; nucleotides not matched to a gene: 6. The CDR3 loop spans 16 amino acids. CDR1 is ENHRY and CDR2 is SYGVKD in the germline V gene. DNA of the CDR3: TGTGCCATCAGTGAAAGTTTGACTAGCGGGACAGATACGCAGTATTTT. It translates to CAISESLTSGTDTQYF.

CDR3 coding DNA: TGTGCCAGCAGCCTAACTAGCGACCCAGATACGCAGTATTTT. Translated: CASSLTSDPDTQYF. The J gene is TRBJ2-3, the V gene TRBV9; 7 bases are a match to TRBD2. J was trimmed by 4 bases and V by 4 bases; bases with no gene match: 6. CDR1 is SGDLS, CDR2 YYNGEE, per germline. This CDR3 has 14 residues.

V and J are TRBV6-6 and TRBJ2-3; D is perhaps TRBD2 (6 bases). Germline V gene lookup returns CDR1 MNHNY and CDR2 SVGAGI (reference sequence). The CDR3 sequence is 14 residues long. V was pared by 8 bases and J by 2 bases, with 14 bases between. CDR3 bases: TGTGCCAGCTTATACGGGAGAGACACAGATACGCAGTATTTT. It is translated as CASLYGRDTDTQYF.

The chain uses TRBV6-6 and TRBJ1-5; D might be TRBD1 (5 bases). V was clipped by 7 bases and J by 2 bases, with 18 bases between them. Germline V gene data show CDR1 as MNHNY and CDR2 as SVGAGI (reference sequence). The CDR3 contains 16 residues. The CDR3 protein is CASIGAGGVGNQPQHF. CDR3 nucleotides: TGTGCCAGCATTGGGGCCGGGGGGGTAGGCAATCAGCCCCAGCATTTT.

This chain uses TRBV19 with TRBJ2-3; a weak D match, TRBD2 (5 bases). This CDR3 spans 15 amino acids. The V gene's germline CDR1 is LNHDA and CDR2 SQIVND (reference sequence). Trimming cost V 5 bases and J 0 bases, with 12 bases left between them. The CDR3 here is CASSDRGWSTDTQYF. CDR3 DNA: TGTGCCAGTAGTGATCGCGGGTGGAGCACAGATACGCAGTATTTT.

The genes are TRBV19 and TRBJ2-7; 7 bases map to TRBD2. Germline CDR1 reads LNHDA; CDR2 reads SQIVND (reference sequence). The CDR3 runs to 16 residues. Trimming at V came to 3 bases and at J to 1 base, leaving 9 bases not matched to a gene. The CDR3 spells CASSMIVARGSYEQYF. The CDR3 nucleotides are TGTGCCAGTAGTATGATTGTGGCGCGGGGGTCCTACGAGCAGTACTTC.

This chain links TRBV21-1 with TRBJ2-7; the table's D gene call, TRBD1, was not cross checked with the DNA. TRBV21-1 is a listed pseudogene. This CDR3 contains 14 residues. The DNA for the CDR3 is TGTGCCAGCAGCCCGGGACAGGGCCCCCACGAGCAGTACTTC. Amino acid sequence: CASSPGQGPHEQYF.

This clone was counted ten times or more. The CDR3 sequence: CASSFGQVKNIQYF. Here the CDR3 DNA reads TGTGCCAGCAGCTTCGGACAGGTCAAAAACATTCAGTACTTC. This chain uses TRBV7-9 with TRBJ2-4; TRBD1 agrees at 7 bases. The V gene's germline CDR1 is SEHNR and CDR2 FQNEAQ (reference sequence). The CDR3 spans 14 residues. V trimming: 3 bases; J trimming: 3 bases; junction bases outside the gene matches: 2.

The chain combines TRBV6-5 with TRBJ1-5, with TRBD1 matching over 9 bases. The CDR3 consists of 15 residues. With V trimmed by 5 bases and J by 5 bases, 7 bases remained unmatched. Germline CDR1 MNHEY, CDR2 SVGAGI. The CDR3 region has the DNA TGTGCCAGCAGTACCCACAGGGGGCTGGATCAGCCCCAGCATTTT. It specifies CASSTHRGLDQPQHF.

CDR3 nucleotides: TGTGCCAGCAGCCGTAGCACAGATACGCAGTATTTT. It codes for CASSRSTDTQYF. The chain uses TRBV7-2 and TRBJ2-3; D gene unclear. V was clipped by 5 bases and J by 0 bases, with 3 bases between them. The CDR3 has 12 amino acids. Germline V gene lookup returns CDR1 SGHTA and CDR2 FQGNSA.

The chain has TRBV19 and TRBJ2-5; tentatively, D is TRBD1 (7 bases). The CDR3 extends over 13 amino acids. Between the trimmed V and J ends, which lost 5 bases and 4 bases, there was a span of 11 bases. The germline V gene encodes CDR1 LNHDA and CDR2 SQIVND (reference sequence). CDR3 bases: TGTGCCAGTAGTTACAGGGGAGGAGAGACCCAGTACTTC. It is translated as CASSYRGGETQYF.

The chain is built from TRBV6-1 and TRBJ2-3, with D hard to call. This CDR3 is built from 12 residues. Germline assignment: CDR1 MNHNS and CDR2 SASEGT. V lost 1 base, J lost 5 bases, and 4 bases lay in between. CDR3: CASSEVGDTQYF. The CDR3 DNA reads TGTGCCAGCAGTGAAGTCGGAGATACGCAGTATTTT.

This clone turned up a few times. The chain combines TRBV5-4 with TRBJ1-1, with D unresolved. Germline CDR1 is SGHNT and CDR2 is YYREEE (reference sequence). Trimming pared 1 base from V and 1 base from J, leaving 11 bases between. This CDR3 contains 15 residues. The CDR3 sequence is CASSLLDRRNTEAFF. The CDR3 bases are TGTGCCAGCAGCTTGCTTGATCGCAGGAACACTGAAGCTTTCTTT.